The text below deals with one T cell receptor (beta chain). Its antigen remains unknown. Time point in this sample: after neoadjuvant nivolumab, at surgical resection. PBMCs were not maintained or expanded in culture before analysis. Profiling relied on immunoSEQ multiplex PCR, and the TCRdb table lists in-frame clones only, not all of them. The top ten hold more than 4.5% of the sample, which has about 42,000 clones, 65% to 80% seen once. This sample was taken from a study of neoadjuvant anti-PD-1 for oral cavity cancer. Study overall: Around day 43, patients without progression received a fourth nivolumab dose before surgery.

Study conclusions and caveats: Pretreatment Treg/Th17 ratio correlated inversely with post-treatment tumor clonality.

The ends lost 9 bases at V and 5 bases at J; junction bases unmatched: 7. CDR1 and CDR2 (germline): LNHDA, SQIVND (reference sequence). This CDR3 has 13 residues. The receptor was isolated from a person aged 40 to 85 with oral cavity squamous cell carcinoma. The sequences come from PBMCs, collected after nivolumab (anti-PD-1) treatment. The V gene is TRBV19, the J gene TRBJ2-1; 7 bases align to TRBD2. The CDR3 is CARSGKQDNEQFF. CDR3 sequence (DNA): TGTGCCAGGAGCGGGAAACAAGACAATGAGCAGTTCTTC.